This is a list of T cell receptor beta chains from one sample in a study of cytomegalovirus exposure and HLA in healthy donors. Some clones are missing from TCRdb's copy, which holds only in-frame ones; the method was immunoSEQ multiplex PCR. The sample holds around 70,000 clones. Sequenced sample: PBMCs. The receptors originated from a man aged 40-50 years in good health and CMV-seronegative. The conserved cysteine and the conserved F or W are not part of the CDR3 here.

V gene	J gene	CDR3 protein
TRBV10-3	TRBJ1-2	AIRATVRAGGYT
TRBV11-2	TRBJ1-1	ASSSMGGVSDTEAF
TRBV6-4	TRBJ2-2	ASSFRVAGELF
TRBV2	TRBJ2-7	ASSDAPASATYEQY
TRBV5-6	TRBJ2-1	ASSSAREVKIYNEQF
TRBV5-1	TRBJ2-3	ASSLASGGVTDTQY
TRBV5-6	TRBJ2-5	ASSLAGTETQY
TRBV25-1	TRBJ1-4	ASNPGQGPEKLF
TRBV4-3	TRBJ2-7	ASSQFLAGVGEQY
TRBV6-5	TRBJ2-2	ASSREQGRSGELF
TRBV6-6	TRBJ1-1	ASSYNQGNTEAF
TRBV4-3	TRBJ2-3	ASSQDTRDWGSDTQY
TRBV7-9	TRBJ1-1	ASNPNRDRGTEAF
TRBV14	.	ASSLGQGFHEQY
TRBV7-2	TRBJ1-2	ASSVQTVSYGYT
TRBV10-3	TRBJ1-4	AISEDRRSEKLF
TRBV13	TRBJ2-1	ASSHRVTSGRDYNEQF
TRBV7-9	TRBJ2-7	ASSTGQNYEQY
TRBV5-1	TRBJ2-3	ASSLAGVSTDTQY
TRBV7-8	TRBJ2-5	ASSPGTLQETQY
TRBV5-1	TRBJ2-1	ASSLSGSSSYNEQF
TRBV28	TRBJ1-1	ATTRDNNMNTEAF
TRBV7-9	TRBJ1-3	ASSLTGGNGNTIY
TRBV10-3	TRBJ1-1	AISTGQGPTEAF
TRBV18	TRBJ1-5	ASSPPGQGYQPQH
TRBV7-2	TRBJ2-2	ASSLSSGNTGELF
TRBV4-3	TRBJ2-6	ASSQGSQYSGANVLT
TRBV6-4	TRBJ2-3	ASSVGDSSTDTQY
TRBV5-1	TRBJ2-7	ASSPQPGQNYEQY
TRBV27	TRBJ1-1	ASRAFGETEAF
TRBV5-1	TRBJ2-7	ASSYGQGISYEQY
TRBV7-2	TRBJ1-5	ASSFHSGTGGNQPQH
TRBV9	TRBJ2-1	ASSVAGGSYNEQF
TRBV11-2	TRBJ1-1	ASSVGPPGTEAF
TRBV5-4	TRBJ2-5	ASSWTSEETQY
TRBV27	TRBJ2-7	ASSLLPVRDSESYEQY
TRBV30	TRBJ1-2	AWSKWFPTNYGYT
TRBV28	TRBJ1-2	ASLSFGTGSYGYT
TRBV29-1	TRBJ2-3	SVEDPSGSTDTQY
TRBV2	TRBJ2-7	ASSEEPGLEQY
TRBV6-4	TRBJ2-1	ASSAGTSGNHEQF
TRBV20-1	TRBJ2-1	SARADEQF
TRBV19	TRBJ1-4	ASSDRVGEKLF
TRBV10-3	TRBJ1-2	ASKQGNYGYT
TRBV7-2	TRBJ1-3	ASSFMSGNTIY
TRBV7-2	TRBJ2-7	ASSRGNEQY
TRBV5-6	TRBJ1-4	ASSPGQEKLF
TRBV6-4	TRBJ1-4	ASSPGGQGYQPNEKLF
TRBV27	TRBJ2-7	ASSIGSGYSSYEQY
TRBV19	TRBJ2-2	ASRGLRGQGNTGELF